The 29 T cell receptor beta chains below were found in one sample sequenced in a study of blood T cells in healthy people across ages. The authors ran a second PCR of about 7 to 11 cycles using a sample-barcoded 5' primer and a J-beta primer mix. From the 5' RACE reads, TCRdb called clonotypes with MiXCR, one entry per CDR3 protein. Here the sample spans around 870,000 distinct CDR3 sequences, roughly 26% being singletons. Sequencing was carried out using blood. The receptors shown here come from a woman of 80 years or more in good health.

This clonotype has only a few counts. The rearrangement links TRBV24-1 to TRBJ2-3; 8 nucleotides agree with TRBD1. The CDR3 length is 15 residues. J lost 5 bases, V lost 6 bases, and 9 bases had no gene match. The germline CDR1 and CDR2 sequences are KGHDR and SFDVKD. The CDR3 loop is CATSRGQEAGDTQYF. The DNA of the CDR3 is TGTGCCACCAGTCGGGGACAGGAGGCAGGAGATACGCAGTATTTT.

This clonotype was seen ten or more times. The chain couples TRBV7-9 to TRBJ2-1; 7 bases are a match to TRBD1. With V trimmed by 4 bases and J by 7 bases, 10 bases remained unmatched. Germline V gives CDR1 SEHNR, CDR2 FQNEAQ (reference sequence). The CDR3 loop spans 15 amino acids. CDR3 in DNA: TGTGCCAGCAGCTCCCGAGGGGGCCTTCAGAATGAGCAGTTCTTC. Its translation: CASSSRGGLQNEQFF.

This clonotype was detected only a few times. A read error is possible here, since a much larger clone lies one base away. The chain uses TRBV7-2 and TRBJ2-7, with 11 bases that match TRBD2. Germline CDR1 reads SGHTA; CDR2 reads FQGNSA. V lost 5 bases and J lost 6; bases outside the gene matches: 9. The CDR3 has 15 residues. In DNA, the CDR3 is TGTGCCAGCAGCATCGCTAGCGGGGGGCGGGGCGAGCAGTACTTC. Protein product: CASSIASGGRGEQYF.

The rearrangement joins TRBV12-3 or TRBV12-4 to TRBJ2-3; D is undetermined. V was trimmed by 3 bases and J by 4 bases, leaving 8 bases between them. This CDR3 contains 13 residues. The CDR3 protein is CASSFSFPDTQYF. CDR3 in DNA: TGTGCCAGCAGTTTTAGTTTCCCAGATACGCAGTATTTT.

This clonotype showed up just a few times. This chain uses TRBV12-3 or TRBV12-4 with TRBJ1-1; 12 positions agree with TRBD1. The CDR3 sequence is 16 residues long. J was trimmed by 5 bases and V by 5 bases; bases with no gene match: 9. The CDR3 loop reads CASSGRDRGRETEAFF. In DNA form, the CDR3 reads TGTGCCAGCAGTGGCCGGGACAGGGGGCGGGAAACTGAAGCTTTCTTT.

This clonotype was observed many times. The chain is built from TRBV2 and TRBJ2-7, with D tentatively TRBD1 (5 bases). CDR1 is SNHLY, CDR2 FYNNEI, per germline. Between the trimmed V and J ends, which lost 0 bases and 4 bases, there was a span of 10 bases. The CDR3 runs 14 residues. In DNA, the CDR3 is TGTGCCAGCAGTGAAGCGCTTCAGGGTTACGAGCAGTACTTC. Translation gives CASSEALQGYEQYF.

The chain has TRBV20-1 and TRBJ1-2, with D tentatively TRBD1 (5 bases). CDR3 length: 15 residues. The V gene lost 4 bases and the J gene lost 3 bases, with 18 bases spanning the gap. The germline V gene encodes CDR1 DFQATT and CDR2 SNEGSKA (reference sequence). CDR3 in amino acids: CSATPKGGAHYGYTF. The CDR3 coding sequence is TGCAGTGCTACACCAAAAGGAGGGGCCCACTATGGCTACACCTTC.

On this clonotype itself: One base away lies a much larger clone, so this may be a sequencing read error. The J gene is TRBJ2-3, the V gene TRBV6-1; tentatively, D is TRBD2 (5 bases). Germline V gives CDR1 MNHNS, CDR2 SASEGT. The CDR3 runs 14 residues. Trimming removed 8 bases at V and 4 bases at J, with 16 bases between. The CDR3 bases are TGTGCCAGCGAGCAGGCTAGCCGGGCAGATACGCAGTATTTT. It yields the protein CASEQASRADTQYF.

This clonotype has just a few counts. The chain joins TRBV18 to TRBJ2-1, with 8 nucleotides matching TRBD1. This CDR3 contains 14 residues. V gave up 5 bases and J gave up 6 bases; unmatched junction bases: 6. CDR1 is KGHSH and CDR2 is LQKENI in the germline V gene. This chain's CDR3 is CASSGQGAGNEQFF. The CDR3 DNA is TGTGCCAGCTCAGGACAGGGAGCTGGCAATGAGCAGTTCTTC.

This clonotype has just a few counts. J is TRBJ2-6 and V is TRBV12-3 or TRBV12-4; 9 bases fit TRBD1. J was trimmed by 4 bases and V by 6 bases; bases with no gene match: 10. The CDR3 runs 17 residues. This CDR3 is CASRRPGTGRGANVLTF. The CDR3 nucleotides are TGTGCCAGCAGACGTCCCGGGACAGGGCGCGGGGCCAACGTCCTGACTTTC.

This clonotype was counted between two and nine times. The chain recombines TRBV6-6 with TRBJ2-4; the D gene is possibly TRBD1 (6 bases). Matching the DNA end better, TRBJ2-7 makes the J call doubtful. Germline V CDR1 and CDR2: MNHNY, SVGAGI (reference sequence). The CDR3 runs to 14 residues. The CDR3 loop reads CASCPVTGHNEQYF. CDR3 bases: TGTGCCAGCTGTCCCGTGACAGGACATAACGAGCAGTACTTC.

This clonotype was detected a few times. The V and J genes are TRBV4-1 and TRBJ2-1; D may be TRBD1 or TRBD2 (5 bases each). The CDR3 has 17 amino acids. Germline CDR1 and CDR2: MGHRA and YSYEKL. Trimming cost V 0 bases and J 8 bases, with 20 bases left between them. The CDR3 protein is CASSQDLGRVNGDEQFF. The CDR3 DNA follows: TGCGCCAGCAGCCAAGATCTTGGCAGGGTGAACGGGGATGAGCAGTTCTTC.

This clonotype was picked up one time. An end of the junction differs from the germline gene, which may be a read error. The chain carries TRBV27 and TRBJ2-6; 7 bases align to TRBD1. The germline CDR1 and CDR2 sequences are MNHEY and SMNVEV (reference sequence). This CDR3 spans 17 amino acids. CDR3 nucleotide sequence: TGTGCCAGCAGCCTTGTACAGGGGTCGGCTGGGGCCAACGTCCCGACTTTC. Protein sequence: CASSLVQGSAGANVPTF.

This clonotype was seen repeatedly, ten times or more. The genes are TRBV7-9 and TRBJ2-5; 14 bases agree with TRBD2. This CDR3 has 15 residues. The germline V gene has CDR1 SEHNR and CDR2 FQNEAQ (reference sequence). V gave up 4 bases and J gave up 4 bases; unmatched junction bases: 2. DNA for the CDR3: TGTGCCAGCAGCTCCGGGACTAGCGGGAGAGAGACCCAGTACTTC. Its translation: CASSSGTSGRETQYF. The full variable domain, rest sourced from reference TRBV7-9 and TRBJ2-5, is DTGVSQNPRHKITKRGQNVTFRCDPISEHNRLYWYRQTLGQGPEFLTYFQNEAQLEKSRLLSDRFSAERPKGSFSTLEIQRTEQGDSAMYLCASSSGTSGRETQYFGPGTRLLVL.

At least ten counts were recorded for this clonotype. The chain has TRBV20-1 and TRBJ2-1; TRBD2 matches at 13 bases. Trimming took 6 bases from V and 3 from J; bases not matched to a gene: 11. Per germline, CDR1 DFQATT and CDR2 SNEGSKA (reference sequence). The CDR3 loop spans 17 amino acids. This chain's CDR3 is CSAQIPGLAGNYNEQFF. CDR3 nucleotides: TGCAGTGCGCAAATCCCGGGACTAGCGGGGAACTACAATGAGCAGTTCTTC.

The CDR3 loop reads CATSGRYSDYNEQFF. The DNA of the CDR3 is TGTGCCACCAGCGGCCGGTACTCAGATTACAATGAGCAGTTCTTC. The rearrangement links TRBV15 to TRBJ2-1; no firm D call. The CDR3 loop spans 15 amino acids. The ends were cut back, 5 bases at V and 4 bases at J, with 15 bases in the middle. The V gene's germline CDR1 is LNHNV and CDR2 YYDKDF (reference sequence).

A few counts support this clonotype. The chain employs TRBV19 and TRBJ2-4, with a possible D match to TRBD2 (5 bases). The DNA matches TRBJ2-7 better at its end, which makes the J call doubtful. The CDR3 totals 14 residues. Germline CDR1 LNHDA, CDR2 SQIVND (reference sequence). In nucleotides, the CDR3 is TGTGCCAGTCATGTACCTGGGCGGGCCTACGAGCAGTACTTC. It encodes CASHVPGRAYEQYF.

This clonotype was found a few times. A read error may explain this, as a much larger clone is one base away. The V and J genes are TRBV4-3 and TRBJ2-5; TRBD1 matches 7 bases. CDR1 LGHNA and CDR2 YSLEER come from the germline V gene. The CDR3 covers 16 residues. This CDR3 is CASSQDLKGAWETPYF. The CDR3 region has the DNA TGCGCCAGCAGCCAAGATCTAAAGGGGGCTTGGGAGACCCCGTACTTC.

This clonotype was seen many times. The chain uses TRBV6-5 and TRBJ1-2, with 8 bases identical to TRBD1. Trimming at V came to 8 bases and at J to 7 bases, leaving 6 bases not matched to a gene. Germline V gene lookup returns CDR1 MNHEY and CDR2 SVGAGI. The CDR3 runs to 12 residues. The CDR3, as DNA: TGTGCCAGCCATGGGACAGGACGTGGCTACACCTTC. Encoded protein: CASHGTGRGYTF.

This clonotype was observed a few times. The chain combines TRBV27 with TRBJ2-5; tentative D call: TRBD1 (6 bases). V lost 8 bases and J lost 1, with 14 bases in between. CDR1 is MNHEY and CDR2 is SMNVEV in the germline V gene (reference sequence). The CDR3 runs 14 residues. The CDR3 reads CASRRTARQETQYF. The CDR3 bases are TGTGCCAGCCGAAGGACAGCCCGCCAAGAGACCCAGTACTTC.

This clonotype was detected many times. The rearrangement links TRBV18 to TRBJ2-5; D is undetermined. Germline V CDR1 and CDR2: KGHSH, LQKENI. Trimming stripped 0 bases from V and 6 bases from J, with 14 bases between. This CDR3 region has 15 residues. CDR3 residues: CASSPPLPLPQTQYF. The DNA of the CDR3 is TGTGCCAGCTCACCACCGTTACCTCTCCCCCAGACCCAGTACTTC.

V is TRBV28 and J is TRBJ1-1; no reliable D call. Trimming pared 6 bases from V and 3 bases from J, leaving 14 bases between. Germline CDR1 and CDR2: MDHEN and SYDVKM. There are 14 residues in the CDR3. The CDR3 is CASRRPAFDTEAFF. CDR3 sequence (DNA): TGTGCCAGCAGAAGGCCAGCTTTCGACACTGAAGCTTTCTTT. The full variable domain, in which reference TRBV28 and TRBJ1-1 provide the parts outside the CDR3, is DVKVTQSSRYLVKRTGEKVFLECVQDMDHENMFWYRQDPGLGLRLIYFSYDVKMKEKGDIPEGYSVSREKKERFSLILESASTNQTSMYLCASRRPAFDTEAFFGQGTRLTVV.

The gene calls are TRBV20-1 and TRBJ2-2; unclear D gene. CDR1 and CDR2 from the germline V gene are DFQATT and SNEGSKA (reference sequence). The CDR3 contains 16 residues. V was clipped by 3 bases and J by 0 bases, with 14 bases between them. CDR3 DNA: TGCAGTGCTAGTCCTGTAGTGGCAACGAACACCGGGGAGCTGTTTTTT. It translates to CSASPVVATNTGELFF.

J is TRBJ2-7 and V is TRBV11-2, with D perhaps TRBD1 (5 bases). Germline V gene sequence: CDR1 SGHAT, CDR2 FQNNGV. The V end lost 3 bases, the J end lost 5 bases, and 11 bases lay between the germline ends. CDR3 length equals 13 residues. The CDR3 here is CASSFSQGNEQYF. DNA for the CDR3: TGTGCCAGCAGCTTCTCCCAGGGTAACGAGCAGTACTTC.

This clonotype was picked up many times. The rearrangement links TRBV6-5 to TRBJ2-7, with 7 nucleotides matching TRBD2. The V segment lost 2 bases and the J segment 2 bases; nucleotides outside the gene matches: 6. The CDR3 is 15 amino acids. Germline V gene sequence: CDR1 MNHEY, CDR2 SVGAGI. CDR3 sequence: CASSYESGATYEQYF. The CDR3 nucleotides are TGTGCCAGCAGTTACGAGAGCGGGGCAACCTACGAGCAGTACTTC.

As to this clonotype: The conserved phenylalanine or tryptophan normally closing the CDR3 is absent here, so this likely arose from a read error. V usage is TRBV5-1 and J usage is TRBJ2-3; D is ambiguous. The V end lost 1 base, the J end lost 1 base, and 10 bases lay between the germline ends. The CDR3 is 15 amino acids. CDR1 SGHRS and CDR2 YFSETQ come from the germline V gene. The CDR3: CASSLWAERTDTQYG. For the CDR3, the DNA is TGCGCCAGCAGCTTGTGGGCTGAGCGCACAGATACGCAGTATGGT.

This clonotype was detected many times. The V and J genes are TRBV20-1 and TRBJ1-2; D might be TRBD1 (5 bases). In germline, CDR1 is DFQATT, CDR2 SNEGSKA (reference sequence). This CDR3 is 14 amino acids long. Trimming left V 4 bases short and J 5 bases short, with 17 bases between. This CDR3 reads CSANRGTFSYGYTF. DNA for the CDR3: TGCAGTGCTAATCGGGGGACGTTTTCTTATGGCTACACCTTC.

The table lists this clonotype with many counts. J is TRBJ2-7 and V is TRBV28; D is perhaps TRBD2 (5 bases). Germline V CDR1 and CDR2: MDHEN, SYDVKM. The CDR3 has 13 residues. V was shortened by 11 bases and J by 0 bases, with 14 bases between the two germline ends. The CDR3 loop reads CASRGVSSYEQYF. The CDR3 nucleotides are TGTGCCTCCCGGGGTGTAAGCTCCTACGAGCAGTACTTC. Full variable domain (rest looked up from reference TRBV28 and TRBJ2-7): DVKVTQSSRYLVKRTGEKVFLECVQDMDHENMFWYRQDPGLGLRLIYFSYDVKMKEKGDIPEGYSVSREKKERFSLILESASTNQTSMYLCASRGVSSYEQYFGPGTRLTVT.

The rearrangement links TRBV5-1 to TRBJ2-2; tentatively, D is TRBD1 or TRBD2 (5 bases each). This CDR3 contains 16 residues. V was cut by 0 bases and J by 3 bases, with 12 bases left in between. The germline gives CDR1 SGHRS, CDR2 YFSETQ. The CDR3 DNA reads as TGCGCCAGCAGCTTGGAAGGGACCTCGGACACCGGGGAGCTGTTTTTT. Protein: CASSLEGTSDTGELFF.